The sequence of this T cell receptor beta chain was determined in a study of blood T cell repertoires in COVID-19. Study details: The study drew acute and convalescent COVID-19 samples from the United States, Italy and Spain. Sources were T cells, B-cell-depleted T cells, or PBMCs; the material itself was cDNA or gDNA.

Per the original data handling: Cell counts per sample came from amplifying reference gene primers. Measured with immunoSEQ multiplex PCR; TCRdb has only the in-frame clones, and not every one. The V and J calls and clone size were taken over from that table, and D and trimming were inferred from the DNA. Of hundreds of thousands of clones in the sample, 65% to 85% are singletons; the top ten hold 8.2%. Sequencing was performed on peripheral blood. The TCR was taken from a woman between 45 and 65 years old with acute or convalescent COVID-19.

The CDR3 nucleotides read TGCGCCAGCAGCTTCTCCGGAGCTAACTATGGCTACACCTTC. The encoded protein is CASSFSGANYGYTF. The chain links TRBV5-1 to TRBJ1-2; unclear D gene. Trimming took 2 bases from V and 0 from J, leaving 8 bases between them. The CDR3 contains 14 residues. The germline gives CDR1 SGHRS, CDR2 YFSETQ.